This T cell receptor beta chain was obtained from a study of regulatory T cells in long-lasting Graves disease. The CDR3 totals 14 residues. The germline V gene has CDR1 DFQATT and CDR2 SNEGSKA (reference sequence). Trimming removed 6 bases from V and 4 bases from J; junction bases left unmatched: 7. The time point was: newly diagnosed GD, antithyroid drugs for less than 3 months. Extracted PBMC RNA gave rise to the TCR library. This clonotype was counted at least ten times. Building the TCR beta libraries relied on iRepertoire HTBI primers, and CDR3 regions underwent Arm-PCR. TCRdb re-analysed the multiplex PCR reads in MiXCR, keeping a single row per CDR3 protein. The sample includes around 400,000 distinct CDR3 sequences, roughly a sixth of them seen just once.

The V and J genes are TRBV20-1 and TRBJ2-3, with 10 bases fitting TRBD2. The sample consisted of peripheral blood mononuclear cells (PBMCs), taken at new diagnosis, from a patient treated with antithyroid drugs. The clonotype was recovered from a female donor with Graves disease. The CDR3 DNA reads as TGCAGTGCCCTAGCGGGAGATGGGTCAGATACGCAGTATTTT. Translation gives CSALAGDGSDTQYF.